A single sample gave rise to the 26 T cell receptor beta chains below, sequenced in a study of T cell repertoires in cytomegalovirus infection. TCRdb itself ran the reads through MiXCR, one entry per CDR3 protein. The sample includes about 83,000 distinct CDR3 sequences, 24% of them seen just once. Their antigens are not known. Sequencing used CD8+ T cells from cultured PBMCs, obtained from culture after CMV antigen stimulation. The receptors derive from a human donor in good health (CMV status not recorded). Some clones in this sample may be carry-over from other donors' samples.

V and J are TRBV19 and TRBJ1-6, with D maybe TRBD1 (5 bases). Trimming took 3 bases from V and 7 from J, leaving 13 bases between them. The CDR3 has 15 residues. Germline-derived CDR1 and CDR2 are LNHDA and SQIVND (reference sequence). CDR3 bases: TGTGCCAGTAGTATGTCCGTGACAGTAAATTCACCCCTCCACTTT. Translation gives CASSMSVTVNSPLHF.

The J gene is TRBJ2-2, the V gene TRBV10-1; TRBD2 matches at 10 bases. This CDR3 contains 15 residues. Trimming removed 4 bases from V and 5 bases from J; junction bases left unmatched: 4. The germline gives CDR1 WNHNN, CDR2 SYGVQD (reference sequence). Here the CDR3 DNA reads TGCGCCAGCAGTGTGACTAGCGGGTCAACCGGGGAGCTGTTTTTT. Encoded protein: CASSVTSGSTGELFF.

This clonotype was observed a few times. J is TRBJ1-1 and V is TRBV6-2 or TRBV6-3, with D hard to call. The CDR3 sequence is 12 residues long. Trimming removed 0 bases at V and 8 bases at J, with 7 bases between. Germline assignment: CDR1 MNHEY and CDR2 SVGEGT. The CDR3 nucleotides are TGTGCCAGCAGTTACTCGACCGAGGAAGCTTTCTTT. This sequence encodes CASSYSTEEAFF.

The V and J genes are TRBV30 and TRBJ2-7, with D uncertain. The CDR3 covers 10 residues. Trimming took 0 bases from V and 5 from J, leaving 2 bases between them. Germline V gives CDR1 GTSNPN, CDR2 SVGIG (reference sequence). CDR3 nucleotides: TGTGCCTGGAGTGTTAACGAGCAGTACTTC. Translation gives CAWSVNEQYF.

This clonotype was found many times. The gene calls are TRBV7-8 and TRBJ2-1; D remains unclear. Looked up from germline, CDR1 is SGHVS and CDR2 is FQNEAQ. There are 12 residues in the CDR3. V lost 5 bases to trimming and J lost 6 bases, with 8 bases between them. The CDR3 DNA reads as TGTGCCAGCAGCCTGACCCCCAATGAGCAGTTCTTC. Translation: CASSLTPNEQFF.

V and J are TRBV20-1 and TRBJ2-7; 7 bases fit TRBD1. This CDR3 contains 15 residues. V was clipped by 3 bases and J by 3 bases; unmatched bases: 11. Germline V gene lookup returns CDR1 DFQATT and CDR2 SNEGSKA (reference sequence). This CDR3 is CSARDPTGLSYEQYF. The CDR3 DNA reads as TGCAGTGCTAGGGATCCGACAGGGTTAAGCTACGAGCAGTACTTC.

The rearrangement joins TRBV3-1 to TRBJ2-3; D is uncertain. The CDR3 is 13 residues long. The V and J ends lost 1 base and 3 bases respectively, with 5 bases between them. Germline loops: CDR1 LGHDT, CDR2 YNNKEL (reference sequence). CDR3 residues: CASSQVITDTQYF. The CDR3 DNA sequence: TGTGCCAGCAGCCAAGTGATAACAGATACGCAGTATTTT.

Only a few counts were recorded for this clonotype. This chain links TRBV7-9 with TRBJ2-7, with D maybe TRBD1 (6 bases). The germline V gene has CDR1 SEHNR and CDR2 FQNEAQ (reference sequence). Trimming removed 5 bases from V and 3 bases from J, with 17 bases in between. There are 15 residues in the CDR3. In nucleotides, the CDR3 is TGTGCCAGCAGCCCAAGGAAACAGGGCCACTACGAGCAGTACTTC. The encoded protein is CASSPRKQGHYEQYF.

CDR3 in amino acids: CASSMGLNTGELFF. CDR3 bases: TGTGCCAGTAGTATGGGACTTAATACCGGGGAGCTGTTTTTT. V usage is TRBV19 and J usage is TRBJ2-2, with D possibly matching TRBD2 (6 bases). The CDR3 is made up of 14 amino acids. V was cut by 3 bases and J by 5 bases, with 10 bases left in between. Germline lookup yields CDR1 LNHDA and CDR2 SQIVND (reference sequence).

A few counts support this clonotype. The V gene is TRBV7-9, the J gene TRBJ2-5; TRBD1 aligns across 8 bases. Per the germline V gene, CDR1 is SEHNR and CDR2 is FQNEAQ (reference sequence). The CDR3 is made up of 14 amino acids. V gave up 2 bases and J gave up 8 bases; unmatched junction bases: 7. The CDR3 is CASSLQGAGVTQYF. CDR3 DNA sequence: TGTGCCAGCAGCTTACAGGGGGCTGGAGTCACCCAGTACTTC.

This clonotype was seen only once. The chain links TRBV5-1 to TRBJ1-1; 11 positions match TRBD1. This CDR3 region has 14 residues. The junction had 3 bases not matched to a gene; V was cut back by 4 bases and J by 4 bases. Germline loops: CDR1 SGHRS, CDR2 YFSETQ. The CDR3: CASSTGTGGTEAFF. The CDR3 DNA is TGCGCCAGCAGCACCGGGACAGGGGGCACTGAAGCTTTCTTT. The full variable domain, its missing parts supplied by reference TRBV5-1 and TRBJ1-1, is KAGVTQTPRYLIKTRGQQVTLSCSPISGHRSVSWYQQTPGQGLQFLFEYFSETQRNKGNFPGRFSGRQFSNSRSEMNVSTLELGDSALYLCASSTGTGGTEAFFGQGTRLTVV.

As regards this clonotype: Since a much larger clone is just one base distant, this may be a read error. V and J are TRBV7-4 and TRBJ1-1; a weak D match, TRBD1 (5 bases). CDR1 is SGHVT and CDR2 is SQSDAQ in the germline V gene. This CDR3 is built from 11 residues. The CDR3 coding sequence is TGTGTCAGCGGGGGAGGGACTGAAGCTTTCTTT. Amino acids: CVSGGGTEAFF. Full variable domain (outside the CDR3, taken from reference TRBV7-4 and TRBJ1-1): GAGVSQSPRYKVAKRGRDVALRCDSISGHVTLYWYRQTLGQGSEVLTYSQSDAQRDKSGRPSGRFSAERPERSVSTLKIQRTEQGDSAVYLCVSGGGTEAFFGQGTRLTVV.

This clonotype was detected a few times. The V and J genes are TRBV7-9 and TRBJ2-7; D remains unclear. V was clipped by 3 bases and J by 0 bases, with 15 bases between them. The CDR3 loop spans 16 amino acids. The germline V gene encodes CDR1 SEHNR and CDR2 FQNEAQ (reference sequence). Written as DNA, the CDR3 is TGTGCCAGCAGCTTGACGCCAGCAACGAGCTCCTACGAGCAGTACTTC. Translated: CASSLTPATSSYEQYF.

This chain links TRBV7-9 with TRBJ2-3; D might be TRBD2 (5 bases). Trimming cost V 3 bases and J 1 base, with 8 bases left between them. This CDR3 is built from 14 residues. Germline V CDR1 and CDR2: SEHNR, FQNEAQ (reference sequence). CDR3 sequence: CASSLGAGTDTQYF. The CDR3 nucleotides are TGTGCCAGCAGCTTGGGAGCGGGCACAGATACGCAGTATTTT.

This chain uses TRBV20-1 with TRBJ2-2; D is ambiguous. Germline CDR1 and CDR2: DFQATT and SNEGSKA (reference sequence). The CDR3 totals 14 residues. Trimming shortened V by 6 bases and J by 1 base, and 12 bases separated the two germline ends. Written as DNA, the CDR3 is TGCAGTGCCTCCGCCCATCAGAACACCGGGGAGCTGTTTTTT. It specifies CSASAHQNTGELFF.

The gene calls are TRBV27 and TRBJ1-1; 7 bases agree with TRBD1. Germline-derived CDR1 and CDR2 are MNHEY and SMNVEV (reference sequence). The CDR3 extends over 14 amino acids. V shed 3 bases and J 2 bases; nucleotides not matched to a gene: 3. The CDR3 DNA reads TGTGCCAGCAGTTTGACAGGGAAAAACACTGAAGCTTTCTTT. This translates into CASSLTGKNTEAFF.

Here the CDR3 reads CASSPKTGLVEGQFF. DNA for the CDR3: TGTGCCAGCAGTCCAAAAACGGGACTGGTTGAAGGGCAGTTCTTC. The chain employs TRBV14 and TRBJ2-1; possible D gene TRBD2, 6 bases. The V gene's germline CDR1 is SGHDN and CDR2 FVKESK. The length of the CDR3 is 15 residues. The V and J ends lost 6 bases and 12 bases respectively, with 24 bases between them. The whole variable domain, remainder taken from reference TRBV14 and TRBJ2-1, is EAGVTQFPSHSVIEKGQTVTLRCDPISGHDNLYWYRRVMGKEIKFLLHFVKESKQDESGMPNNRFLAERTGGTYSTLKVQPAELEDSGVYFCASSPKTGLVEGQFFGPGTRLTVL.

Only one count was recorded for this clonotype. This chain links TRBV5-1 with TRBJ1-2; D call uncertain. CDR1 and CDR2 from the germline V gene are SGHRS and YFSETQ. This CDR3 has 13 amino acids. The V gene lost 4 bases and the J gene lost 5 bases, with 12 bases spanning the gap. The DNA of the CDR3 is TGCGCCAGCAGCCCGAGTATCCAGTATGGCTACACCTTC. Translated: CASSPSIQYGYTF.

This chain uses TRBV5-1 with TRBJ2-6; D may be TRBD2 (7 bases). Per germline, CDR1 SGHRS and CDR2 YFSETQ. V was pared by 2 bases and J by 4 bases, with 22 bases between. The CDR3 is 19 amino acids. The CDR3 sequence: CASSLDGRGGAAGANVLTF. DNA for the CDR3: TGCGCCAGCAGCTTAGACGGCAGGGGAGGGGCTGCGGGGGCCAACGTCCTGACTTTC.

This clonotype appeared many times. V gene TRBV7-9 combines with J gene TRBJ1-1, with TRBD1 as a possible D gene (5 bases). Germline CDR1 and CDR2: SEHNR and FQNEAQ (reference sequence). Between the trimmed V and J ends, which lost 4 bases and 1 base, there was a span of 16 bases. The CDR3 consists of 16 residues. Written as DNA, the CDR3 is TGTGCCAGCAGCTCAAGTCGGACATCAGGGAACACTGAAGCTTTCTTT. Translation: CASSSSRTSGNTEAFF.

The chain combines TRBV11-2 with TRBJ2-5; D not certain. CDR1 is SGHAT, CDR2 FQNNGV, per germline. This CDR3 is 14 amino acids long. V was shortened by 5 bases and J by 1 base, with 11 bases between the two germline ends. Here the CDR3 reads CASSLQTSQETQYF. DNA of the CDR3: TGTGCCAGCAGCCTTCAGACGAGCCAAGAGACCCAGTACTTC.

The chain employs TRBV6-1 and TRBJ2-5, with 9 bases lining up with TRBD1. V dropped 2 bases and J dropped 2; count of bases not matched to a gene: 3. The CDR3 runs 15 residues. Germline V gene data show CDR1 as MNHNS and CDR2 as SASEGT. The CDR3 loop is CASSEYGTGQETQYF. For the CDR3, the DNA is TGTGCCAGCAGTGAATATGGGACAGGGCAAGAGACCCAGTACTTC.

The chain employs TRBV14 and TRBJ2-7; D gene uncertain. CDR3 size: 14 residues. Per germline, CDR1 SGHDN and CDR2 FVKESK. V was cut by 2 bases and J by 5 bases, with 13 bases left in between. CDR3 amino acids: CASSQIGRVDEQYF. Here the CDR3 DNA reads TGTGCCAGCAGCCAAATTGGAAGGGTTGACGAGCAGTACTTC.

This chain uses TRBV6-6 with TRBJ2-3; D might be TRBD2 (6 bases). Trimming stripped 3 bases from V and 4 bases from J, with 11 bases between. This CDR3 region has 14 residues. CDR1 and CDR2 from the germline V gene are MNHNY and SVGAGI (reference sequence). The CDR3 loop is CASSYAGSPDTQYF. The DNA of the CDR3 is TGTGCCAGCAGTTATGCGGGGTCCCCAGATACGCAGTATTTT.

This sequence joins TRBV19 and TRBJ2-1, with 9 bases identical to TRBD1. Trimming took 1 base from V and 10 from J; bases not matched to a gene: 8. The CDR3 is 15 amino acids. Looked up from germline, CDR1 is LNHDA and CDR2 is SQIVND (reference sequence). The CDR3 nucleotides are TGTGCCAGTAGTATAGCGTGGGACAGGGACCTCGAGCAGTTCTTC. Its translation: CASSIAWDRDLEQFF.

This clonotype was seen repeatedly, ten times or more. The chain couples TRBV20-1 to TRBJ2-3; 9 bases map to TRBD2. The V and J ends lost 2 bases and 5 bases, in that order; junction bases with no gene match: 8. Germline CDR1 DFQATT, CDR2 SNEGSKA (reference sequence). The CDR3 length is 15 residues. The CDR3 protein is CSARFPAGGRDTQYF. Written as DNA, the CDR3 is TGCAGTGCTAGATTTCCAGCGGGGGGCAGAGATACGCAGTATTTT.